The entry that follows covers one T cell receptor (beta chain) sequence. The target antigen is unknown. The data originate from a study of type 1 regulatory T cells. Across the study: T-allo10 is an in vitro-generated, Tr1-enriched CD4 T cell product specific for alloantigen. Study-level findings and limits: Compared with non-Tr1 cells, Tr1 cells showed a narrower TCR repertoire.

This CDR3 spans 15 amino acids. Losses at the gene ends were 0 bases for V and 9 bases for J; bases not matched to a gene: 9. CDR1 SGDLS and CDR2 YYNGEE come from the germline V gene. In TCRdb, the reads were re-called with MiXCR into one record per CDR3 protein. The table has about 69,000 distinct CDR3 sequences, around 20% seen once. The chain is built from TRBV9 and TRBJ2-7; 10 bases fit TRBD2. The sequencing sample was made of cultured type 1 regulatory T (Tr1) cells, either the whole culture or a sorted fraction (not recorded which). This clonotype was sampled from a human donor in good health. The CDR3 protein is CASSVDPSGSRVQYF. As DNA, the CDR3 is TGTGCCAGCAGCGTAGATCCTAGCGGGAGTAGGGTGCAGTACTTC.